A selection of T cell receptor beta chains follows, all from one sample in a study of blood T cell repertoires in COVID-19. Repertoires were generated with immunoSEQ multiplex PCR, while TCRdb's copy carries only in-frame clones and drops some. The data hold roughly 32,000 clones, with around 90% observed a single time. The sequenced sample was peripheral blood. The source is a man aged 45-65 years with active or convalescent COVID-19. Each CDR3 is given with its conserved first and last residue.

J gene: TRBJ1-1
V gene: TRBV5-6
CDR3 protein: CASSLPQGVAFF

J gene: TRBJ2-7
V gene: TRBV4-1
CDR3 protein: CASSQAGRSSYEQYF

J gene: TRBJ2-1
V gene: TRBV28
CDR3 protein: CASSLLAGGGSYNEQFF

J gene: TRBJ1-1
V gene: TRBV28
CDR3 protein: CASSLQYPSRAEAFF

J gene: TRBJ2-6
V gene: TRBV4-3
CDR3 protein: CASSRTGAGANVLTF

J gene: TRBJ2-7
V gene: TRBV4-3
CDR3 protein: CASSLMTGIYEQYF

J gene: TRBJ1-2
V gene: TRBV10-3
CDR3 protein: CAISESGQAVF

J gene: TRBJ2-6
V gene: TRBV27
CDR3 protein: CASSLWSSGANVLTF

J gene: TRBJ2-7
V gene: TRBV27
CDR3 protein: CASSLSAGREGAYEQYF

J gene: TRBJ1-1
V gene: TRBV5-1
CDR3 protein: CASSLQPPGKNTEAFF

J gene: TRBJ2-5
V gene: TRBV6-6
CDR3 protein: CASRKKRDRAQETQYF

J gene: TRBJ1-4
V gene: TRBV5-1
CDR3 protein: CASSWGQGKNEKLFF

J gene: TRBJ1-5
V gene: TRBV24-1
CDR3 protein: CATSEFRDSYQPQHF

J gene: TRBJ2-3
V gene: TRBV7-3
CDR3 protein: CASSRAGGLTDTQYF

J gene: TRBJ2-1
V gene: TRBV6-6
CDR3 protein: CASSLLLVAGGGNEQFF

J gene: TRBJ2-7
V gene: TRBV5-4
CDR3 protein: CASSLGGQGGSEQYF

J gene: TRBJ2-2
V gene: TRBV19
CDR3 protein: CASRKDRGSTGELFF

J gene: TRBJ2-7
V gene: TRBV11-2
CDR3 protein: CASSLEAGHRPRAEQYF

J gene: TRBJ2-6
V gene: TRBV19
CDR3 protein: CASSPREGGSSGANVLTF

J gene: TRBJ1-2
V gene: TRBV4-1
CDR3 protein: CASSQDGDWGYTF

J gene: TRBJ2-1
V gene: TRBV19
CDR3 protein: CASSIERTSGRPWSNEQFF

J gene: TRBJ1-6
V gene: TRBV4-2
CDR3 protein: CASSQEIASYNSPLHF

J gene: TRBJ1-1
V gene: TRBV2
CDR3 protein: CASSEPGRTEAFF

J gene: TRBJ1-1
V gene: TRBV28
CDR3 protein: CASRDRALNTEAFF

J gene: TRBJ2-7
V gene: TRBV9
CDR3 protein: CASSFRQVSYEQYF

J gene: TRBJ1-1
V gene: TRBV11-2
CDR3 protein: CASSLSPTAAFF

J gene: TRBJ1-2
V gene: TRBV7-9
CDR3 protein: CASSLGSRGGYGYTF

J gene: TRBJ1-5
V gene: TRBV4-1
CDR3 protein: CASSQDWHIGQPQHF

J gene: TRBJ2-4
V gene: TRBV7-2
CDR3 protein: CASSLGTYRERTKNIQYF

J gene: TRBJ2-3
V gene: TRBV6-5
CDR3 protein: CASSRHKGYTDTQYF

J gene: TRBJ2-7
V gene: TRBV7-8
CDR3 protein: CASSVPGQGAPGLYYEQYF

J gene: TRBJ2-5
V gene: TRBV4-2
CDR3 protein: CASSQGVARGMSETQYF

J gene: TRBJ2-1
V gene: TRBV6-2/TRBV6-3
CDR3 protein: CASSYPTPNEQFF

J gene: TRBJ1-3
V gene: TRBV9
CDR3 protein: CASSVGQGGRNTIYF

J gene: TRBJ2-1
V gene: TRBV5-1
CDR3 protein: CASSFLAGPPHEQFF

J gene: TRBJ2-7
V gene: TRBV27
CDR3 protein: CASSLTRYRGGGYEQYF

J gene: TRBJ1-5
V gene: TRBV2
CDR3 protein: CASSEEGGNQPQHF

J gene: TRBJ2-2
V gene: TRBV11-3
CDR3 protein: CASSVPQRPNTGELFF

J gene: TRBJ1-2
V gene: TRBV28
CDR3 protein: CASSPRDRVWNGYTF

J gene: TRBJ2-3
V gene: TRBV6-5
CDR3 protein: CASSYSWRVGDTQYF

J gene: TRBJ1-6
V gene: TRBV27
CDR3 protein: CASSLSTGTGTPYNSPLHF

J gene: TRBJ2-1
V gene: TRBV5-1
CDR3 protein: CASSLGSGMRSYNEQFF

J gene: TRBJ2-6
V gene: TRBV19
CDR3 protein: CASSSYSGANVLTF

J gene: TRBJ2-2
V gene: TRBV3-1/TRBV3-2
CDR3 protein: CASSPSAGELFF

J gene: TRBJ2-1
V gene: TRBV10-3
CDR3 protein: CAISESWTSGRATWEQFF

J gene: TRBJ1-4
V gene: TRBV14
CDR3 protein: CASSQVGGSRLGEKLFF